This entry concerns a single T cell receptor beta chain. The antigen is not known. V lost 6 bases to trimming and J lost 0 bases; unmatched junction nucleotides: 6. The CDR3 length is 14 residues. Germline V lookup: CDR1 SQVTM, CDR2 ANQGSEA. The data belong to a study of cytomegalovirus exposure and HLA in healthy donors. Study results and limitations: Reportedly, TCR beta sequences accurately predicted HLA-A and HLA-B alleles in most subjects. Per a later analysis, about 15,000 TCR beta sequences showed association with HLA alleles at 0.05 false discovery rate. Cytomegalovirus-associated status was assigned to 164 TCR beta chains. Among the CMV-associated chains, a few were confirmed in vitro as specific for CMV antigens.

Primers for the PCR totalled 60 Vbeta and 13 Jbeta. TCRdb keeps only in-frame clones here, not all; method: immunoSEQ multiplex PCR. The table lists 100,000 or so clones, around 70% of them singletons, with roughly 10% in the top ten. The rearrangement uses TRBV29-1 and TRBJ1-2; 8 nucleotides match TRBD1. The source of this sequence is a man aged 35-49 years in good health and CMV-seropositive. What was sequenced was PBMCs. As DNA, the CDR3 is TGCAGCGTCGGGGACAGGAATGCTAACTATGGCTACACCTTC. Its protein is CSVGDRNANYGYTF.